The clone carrying this TCR beta chain has more than one count but fewer than ten. Germline assignment: CDR1 MNHGY and CDR2 SAAAGT. The CDR3 runs to 19 residues. Unmatched junction bases numbered 10, after V lost 0 bases and J lost 2 bases. TCRdb's table, derived via immunoSEQ multiplex PCR, lists solely in-frame clones and lacks some. The table lists roughly 1,500 clones, just under 30% of them singletons. This record belongs to a study of T cells in localized non-small cell lung cancer. The chain combines TRBV6-8 with TRBJ1-5; 10 positions agree with TRBD1. This clonotype originated in a male donor older than 55 with stage I squamous cell lung carcinoma. Sequenced material: lung tumor tissue, taken before any cancer treatment. Written as DNA, the CDR3 is TGTGCCAGCAGTTACTCGAGACAGGGGGCGTTTTTCGGCAATCAGCCCCAGCATTTT. The encoded protein is CASSYSRQGAFFGNQPQHF.